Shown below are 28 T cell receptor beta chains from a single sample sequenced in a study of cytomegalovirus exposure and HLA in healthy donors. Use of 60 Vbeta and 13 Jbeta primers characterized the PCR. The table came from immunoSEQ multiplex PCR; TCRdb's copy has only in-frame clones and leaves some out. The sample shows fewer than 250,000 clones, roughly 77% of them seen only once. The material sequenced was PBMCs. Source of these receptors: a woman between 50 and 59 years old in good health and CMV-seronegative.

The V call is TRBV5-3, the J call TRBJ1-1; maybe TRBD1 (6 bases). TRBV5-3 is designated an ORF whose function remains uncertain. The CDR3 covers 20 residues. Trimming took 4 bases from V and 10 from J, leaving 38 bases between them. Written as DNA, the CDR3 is TGTGCCAGAAGCCCTTGGACAAGGTGGGACACGGTCGGACGCCCGGCAGTAGCTTTCTTT. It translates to CARSPWTRWDTVGRPAVAFF.

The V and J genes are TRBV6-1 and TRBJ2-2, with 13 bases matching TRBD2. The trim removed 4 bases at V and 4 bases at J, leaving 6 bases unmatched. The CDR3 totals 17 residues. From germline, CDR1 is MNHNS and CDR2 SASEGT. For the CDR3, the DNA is TGTGCCAGCAGTGGGGGGACTAGCGGGGCCCTCACCGGGGAGCTGTTTTTT. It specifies CASSGGTSGALTGELFF.

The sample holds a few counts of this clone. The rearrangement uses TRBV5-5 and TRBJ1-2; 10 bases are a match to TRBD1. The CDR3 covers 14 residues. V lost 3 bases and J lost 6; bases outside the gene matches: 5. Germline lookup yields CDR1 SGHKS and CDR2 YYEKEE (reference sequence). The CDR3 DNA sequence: TGTGCCAGCAGCTCGGACAGGGGGTTAGATGGCTACACCTTC. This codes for CASSSDRGLDGYTF.

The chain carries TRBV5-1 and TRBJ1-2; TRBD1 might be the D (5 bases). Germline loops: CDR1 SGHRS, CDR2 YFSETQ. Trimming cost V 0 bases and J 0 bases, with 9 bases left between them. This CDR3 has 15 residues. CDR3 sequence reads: CASSLGQKPNYGYTF. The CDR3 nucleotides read TGCGCCAGCAGCTTGGGACAGAAGCCTAACTATGGCTACACCTTC.

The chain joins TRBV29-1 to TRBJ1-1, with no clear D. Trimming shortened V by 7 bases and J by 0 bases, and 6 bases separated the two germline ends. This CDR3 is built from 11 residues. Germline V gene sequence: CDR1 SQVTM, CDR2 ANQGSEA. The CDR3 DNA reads TGCAGCGCCTCCGTGAACACTGAAGCTTTCTTT. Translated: CSASVNTEAFF. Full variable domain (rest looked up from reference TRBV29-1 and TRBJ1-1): SAVISQKPSRDICQRGTSLTIQCQVDSQVTMMFWYRQQPGQSLTLIATANQGSEATYESGFVIDKFPISRPNLTFSTLTVSNMSPEDSSIYLCSASVNTEAFFGQGTRLTVV.

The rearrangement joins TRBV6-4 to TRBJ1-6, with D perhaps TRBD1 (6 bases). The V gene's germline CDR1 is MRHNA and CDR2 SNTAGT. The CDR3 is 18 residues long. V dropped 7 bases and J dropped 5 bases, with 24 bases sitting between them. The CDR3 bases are TGTGCCAGCAAGGAAGTTAGGGGGGGCGGCGGTGATAATTCACCCCTCCACTTT. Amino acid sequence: CASKEVRGGGGDNSPLHF.

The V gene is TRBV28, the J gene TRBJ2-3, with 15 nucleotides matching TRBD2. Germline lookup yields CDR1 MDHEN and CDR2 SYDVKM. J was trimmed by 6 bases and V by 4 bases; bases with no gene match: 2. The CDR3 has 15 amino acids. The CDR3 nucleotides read TGTGCCAGCAGTTCCGGGACTAGCGGGGGGGATACGCAGTATTTT. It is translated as CASSSGTSGGDTQYF.

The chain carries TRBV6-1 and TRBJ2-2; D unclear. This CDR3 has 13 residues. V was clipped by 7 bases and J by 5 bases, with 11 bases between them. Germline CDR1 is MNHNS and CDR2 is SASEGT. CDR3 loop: CASKQTSTGELFF. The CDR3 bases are TGTGCCAGCAAACAAACGTCGACCGGGGAGCTGTTTTTT.

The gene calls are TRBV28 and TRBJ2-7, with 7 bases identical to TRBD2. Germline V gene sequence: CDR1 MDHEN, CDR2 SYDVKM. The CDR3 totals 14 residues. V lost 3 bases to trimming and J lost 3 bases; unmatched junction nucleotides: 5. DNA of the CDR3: TGTGCCAGCAGTTTGACGGGAGGCAACTACGAGCAGTACTTC. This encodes CASSLTGGNYEQYF.

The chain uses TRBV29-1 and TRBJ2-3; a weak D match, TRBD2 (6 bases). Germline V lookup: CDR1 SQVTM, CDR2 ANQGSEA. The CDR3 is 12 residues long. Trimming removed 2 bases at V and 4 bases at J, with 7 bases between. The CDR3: CSVEPGADTQYF. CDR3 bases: TGCAGCGTTGAACCGGGGGCAGATACGCAGTATTTT.

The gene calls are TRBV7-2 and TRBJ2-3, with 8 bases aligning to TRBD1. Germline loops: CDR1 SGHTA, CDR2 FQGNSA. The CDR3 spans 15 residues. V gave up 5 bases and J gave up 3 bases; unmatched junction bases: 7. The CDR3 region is CASSLDRVGTDTQYF. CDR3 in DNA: TGTGCCAGCAGCCTGGACAGGGTGGGGACAGATACGCAGTATTTT.

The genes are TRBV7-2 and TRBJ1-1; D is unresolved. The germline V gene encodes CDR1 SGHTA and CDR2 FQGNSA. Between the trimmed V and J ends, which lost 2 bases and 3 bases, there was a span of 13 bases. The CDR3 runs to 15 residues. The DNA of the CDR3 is TGTGCCAGCAGCTTAATAGGAGGGAAGGACACTGAAGCTTTCTTT. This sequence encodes CASSLIGGKDTEAFF.

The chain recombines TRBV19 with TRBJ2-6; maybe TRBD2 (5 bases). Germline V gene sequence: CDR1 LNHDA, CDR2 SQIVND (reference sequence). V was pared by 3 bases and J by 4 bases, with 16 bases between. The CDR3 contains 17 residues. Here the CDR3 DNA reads TGTGCCAGTAGTATCCCGCGAGGACTCGGGGGGGCCAACGTCCTGACTTTC. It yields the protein CASSIPRGLGGANVLTF. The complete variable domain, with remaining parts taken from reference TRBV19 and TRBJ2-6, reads DGGITQSPKYLFRKEGQNVTLSCEQNLNHDAMYWYRQDPGQGLRLIYYSQIVNDFQKGDIAEGYSVSREKKESFPLTVTSAQKNPTAFYLCASSIPRGLGGANVLTFGAGSRLTVL.

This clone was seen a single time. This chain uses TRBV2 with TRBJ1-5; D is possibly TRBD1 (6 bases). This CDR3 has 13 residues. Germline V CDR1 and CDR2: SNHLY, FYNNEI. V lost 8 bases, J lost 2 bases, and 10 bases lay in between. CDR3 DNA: TGTGCCAGCGCCGGACAGCGCAATCAGCCCCAGCATTTT. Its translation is CASAGQRNQPQHF.

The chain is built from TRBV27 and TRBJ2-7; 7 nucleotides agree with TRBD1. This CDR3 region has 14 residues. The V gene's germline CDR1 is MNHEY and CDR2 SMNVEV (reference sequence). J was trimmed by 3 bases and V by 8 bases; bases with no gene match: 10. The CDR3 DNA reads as TGTGCCAGCGGCCTGAAGAGGACAGGCTACGAGCAGTACTTC. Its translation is CASGLKRTGYEQYF.

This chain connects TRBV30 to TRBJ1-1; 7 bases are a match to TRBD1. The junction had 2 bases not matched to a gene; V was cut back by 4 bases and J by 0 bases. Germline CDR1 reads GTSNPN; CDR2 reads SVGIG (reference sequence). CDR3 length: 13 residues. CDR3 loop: CAWTGQLNTEAFF. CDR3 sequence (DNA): TGTGCCTGGACGGGACAGTTGAACACTGAAGCTTTCTTT.

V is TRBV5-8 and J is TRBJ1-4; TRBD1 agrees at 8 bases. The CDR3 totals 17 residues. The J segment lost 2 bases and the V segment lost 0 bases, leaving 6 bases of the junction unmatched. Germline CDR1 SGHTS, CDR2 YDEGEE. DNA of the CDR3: TGTGCCAGCAGCTTGGGGACAGGGTACCGGACTAATGAAAAACTGTTTTTT. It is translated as CASSLGTGYRTNEKLFF. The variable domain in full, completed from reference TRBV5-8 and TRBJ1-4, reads EAGVTQSPTHLIKTRGQQATLRCSPISGHTSVYWYQQALGLGLQFLLWYDEGEERNRGNFPPRFSGRQFPNYSSELNVNALELEDSALYLCASSLGTGYRTNEKLFFGSGTQLSVL.

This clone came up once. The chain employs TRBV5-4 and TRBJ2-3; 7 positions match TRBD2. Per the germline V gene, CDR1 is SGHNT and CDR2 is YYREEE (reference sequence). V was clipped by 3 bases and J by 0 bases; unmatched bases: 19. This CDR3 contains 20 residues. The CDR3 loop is CASSSPGLVPGLLSTDTQYF. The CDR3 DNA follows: TGTGCCAGCAGCTCCCCCGGCTTGGTACCGGGACTACTTAGCACAGATACGCAGTATTTT.

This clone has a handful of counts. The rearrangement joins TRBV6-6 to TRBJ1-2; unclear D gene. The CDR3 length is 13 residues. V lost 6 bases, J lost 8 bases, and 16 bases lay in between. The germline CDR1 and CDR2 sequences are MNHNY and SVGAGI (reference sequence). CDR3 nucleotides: TGTGCCAGCAGCTCCGTCGGGGAAGGGGGCTACACCTTC. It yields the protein CASSSVGEGGYTF.

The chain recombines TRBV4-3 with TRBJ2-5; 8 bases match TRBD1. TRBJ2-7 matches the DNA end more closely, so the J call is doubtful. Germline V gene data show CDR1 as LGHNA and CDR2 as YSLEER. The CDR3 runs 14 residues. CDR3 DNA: TGCGCCAGCAGCGGAGGACAGGGAGATTACGAGCAGTACTTC. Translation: CASSGGQGDYEQYF.

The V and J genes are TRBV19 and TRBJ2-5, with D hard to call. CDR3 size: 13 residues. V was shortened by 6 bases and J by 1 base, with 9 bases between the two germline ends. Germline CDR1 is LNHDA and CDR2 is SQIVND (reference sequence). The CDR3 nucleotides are TGTGCCAGTAGACAGTTCCCCCAAGAGACCCAGTACTTC. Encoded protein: CASRQFPQETQYF.

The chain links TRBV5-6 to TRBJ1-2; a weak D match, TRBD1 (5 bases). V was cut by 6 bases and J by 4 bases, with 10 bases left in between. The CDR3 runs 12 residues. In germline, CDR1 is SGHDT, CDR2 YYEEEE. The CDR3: CASTLDSYGYTF. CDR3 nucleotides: TGTGCCAGCACCCTAGACAGCTATGGCTACACCTTC.

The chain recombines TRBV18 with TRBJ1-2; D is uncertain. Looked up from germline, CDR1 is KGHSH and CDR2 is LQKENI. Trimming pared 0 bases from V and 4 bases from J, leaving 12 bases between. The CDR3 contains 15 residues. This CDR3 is CASSPPFRGTYGYTF. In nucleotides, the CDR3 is TGTGCCAGCTCACCACCGTTTCGGGGAACCTATGGCTACACCTTC.

CDR3 DNA sequence: TGTGCCAGCAGTCACAGGGATCCCCACGAGCAGTACTTC. Translating it yields CASSHRDPHEQYF. The V call is TRBV6-4, the J call TRBJ2-5; D possibly corresponds to TRBD1 (6 bases). Judging by the DNA end, TRBJ2-7 fits better; the J call may be wrong. Per the germline V gene, CDR1 is MRHNA and CDR2 is SNTAGT. CDR3 length equals 13 residues.

CDR3 residues: CASSPLERYEQYF. For the CDR3, the DNA is TGTGCCAGCAGCCCCCTAGAACGATACGAGCAGTACTTC. The chain carries TRBV14 and TRBJ2-7; D is ambiguous. V lost 4 bases and J lost 4, with 11 bases in between. CDR1 and CDR2 from the germline V gene are SGHDN and FVKESK. The CDR3 is made up of 13 amino acids.

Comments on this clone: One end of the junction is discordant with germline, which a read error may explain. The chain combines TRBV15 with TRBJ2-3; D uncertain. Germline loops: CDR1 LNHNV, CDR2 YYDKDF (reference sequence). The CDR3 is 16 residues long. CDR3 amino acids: CATSGESLPGTDTQYF. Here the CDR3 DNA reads TGTGCCACCAGCGGAGAATCGCTACCCGGCACAGATACGCAGTATTTT.

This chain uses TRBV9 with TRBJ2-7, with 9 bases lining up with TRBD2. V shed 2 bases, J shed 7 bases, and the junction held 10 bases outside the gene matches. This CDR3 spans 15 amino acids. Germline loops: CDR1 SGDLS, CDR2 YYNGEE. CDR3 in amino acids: CASSVGSGGVGEQYF. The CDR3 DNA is TGTGCCAGCAGCGTCGGTAGCGGGGGCGTGGGGGAGCAGTACTTC.

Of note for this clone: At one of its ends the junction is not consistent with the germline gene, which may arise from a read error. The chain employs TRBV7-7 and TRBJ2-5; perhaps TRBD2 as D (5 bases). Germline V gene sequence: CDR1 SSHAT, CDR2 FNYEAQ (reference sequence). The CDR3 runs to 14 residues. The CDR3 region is CASSRSGEIETQYF. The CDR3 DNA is TGTGCTAGCAGCCGCTCCGGGGAGATAGAGACCCAGTACTTC.